These T cell receptor beta chains were read from a single sample in a study of shared T cell receptors in the human thymus. Only in-frame clones appear in the TCRdb table, and some are missing; sequencing was by immunoSEQ multiplex PCR. The sample lists about 400,000 clones, roughly 94% occurring once. Sequenced: thymocytes. All receptors derive from a human donor. Each CDR3 is given without its conserved first and last residue. Where a row states a size, it is once, few, many or the class of an expanded clone; other rows omit it.

-,TRBJ2-7,TRBV4-2,ASSQPGLIAGPMEENEQY
-,TRBJ2-5,TRBV9,ASSATSGRETQY
-,TRBJ2-5,TRBV7-7,ASSPGLAVELETQY
-,TRBJ2-7,TRBV28,ASSLTTVTYEQY
-,TRBJ2-7,TRBV30,AWSGLSYEQY
-,TRBJ1-5,TRBV27,ASSFYRGNQPQH
-,TRBJ1-5,TRBV27,ASRGRGQYSNQPQH
-,TRBJ2-5,TRBV10-3,AISEGTGREGFLETQY
-,TRBJ2-3,TRBV28,ASGLLAGDTQY
-,TRBJ1-1,TRBV5-4,ASSARQGTMNTEAF
-,TRBJ2-3,TRBV28,ASNSGDTQY
-,TRBJ2-1,TRBV5-5,ASSLYRLVAEQF
-,TRBJ2-5,TRBV10-1,ASSESTRRETQY
once,TRBJ2-5,TRBV5-4,ASSLKVSQKSETQY
-,TRBJ1-2,TRBV4-1,ASSQEGRLPYGYT
-,TRBJ2-3,TRBV25-1,ASTRTSERTDTQY
-,TRBJ2-1,TRBV4-2,ASSQAPTGVPNEQF
-,TRBJ2-3,TRBV7-8,ASSRGQVVTDTQY
-,TRBJ2-7,TRBV28,ASSSILQGQAVYEQY
-,TRBJ1-1,TRBV27,ASSLFPRTGSEAF
-,TRBJ2-3,TRBV7-6,ASSSRRGATDTQY
-,TRBJ2-5,TRBV27,ASSLTRPTQY
-,TRBJ2-7,TRBV6-5,ASTTGASGSYEQY
-,TRBJ2-2,TRBV18,ASSSVRVGTITGELF
-,TRBJ2-1,TRBV28,ASRPGPASYNEQF
-,TRBJ2-1,TRBV13,ASSPRTGPQDNEQF
-,TRBJ1-5,TRBV6-5,ASRGRGRGNQPQH
once,TRBJ2-5,TRBV7-2,ASSLGGASGSWEETQY
-,TRBJ2-2,TRBV10-1,ASSDCDRLAGQGNTGELF
-,TRBJ2-1,TRBV7-9,ASSLRREQF
-,TRBJ2-1,TRBV15,ATSRDKPIGYSSYNEQF
-,TRBJ1-2,TRBV21-1,ASSKEPLRQGANYGYT
-,TRBJ2-3,TRBV5-1,ASSLGTGVGDTQY
-,TRBJ2-1,TRBV29-1,SVEWGRAKNNEQF
once,TRBJ2-7,TRBV4-2,ASSQYAQASYEQY
-,TRBJ2-1,TRBV15,ATSEDLDNEQF
-,TRBJ2-3,TRBV6-4,ASSEASGSTDTQY